This TCR beta chain was captured in a study of blood T cell repertoires in COVID-19. About the research overall: Acute and convalescent COVID-19 specimens originated in the United States, Italy and Spain. Sample material is recorded as cDNA or gDNA derived from T cells, B-cell-depleted T cells, or PBMCs.

Produced via immunoSEQ multiplex PCR; TCRdb's table is partial and in-frame only. The data show over 150,000 clones, under 85% seen once. The CDR3 is made up of 17 amino acids. Germline lookup yields CDR1 SGHRS and CDR2 YFSETQ. After removal of 3 bases from V and 0 bases from J, the junction contained 7 bases not matched to a gene. Patients of the Seattle cohort, enrolled during active infection, were followed longitudinally. This chain links TRBV5-1 with TRBJ2-1; 9 bases map to TRBD2. Sequenced sample: peripheral blood. This clonotype originated in a woman between 70 and 85 years old with COVID-19, enrolled during active disease. CDR3 bases: TGCGCCAGCAGCTGGACAAGCGGGAGGAACTCCTACAATGAGCAGTTCTTC. Translation gives CASSWTSGRNSYNEQFF.